This TCR beta chain was obtained from a study of T cells after somatic rescue of genetic block. Germline V gene lookup returns CDR1 SGHRS and CDR2 YFSETQ. J was trimmed by 3 bases and V by 4 bases; bases with no gene match: 5. The CDR3 runs 15 residues. The table came from immunoSEQ multiplex PCR; TCRdb's copy has only in-frame clones and leaves some out. This table has about 8,000 clones, around 75% appearing once. This TCR derives from a boy between 10 and 17 years old. The chain links TRBV5-1 to TRBJ2-1; the match to TRBD2 covers 9 bases. Sequencing was performed on peripheral blood mononuclear cells (PBMCs). In nucleotides, the CDR3 is TGCGCCAGCAGCACCTTAGCGGGGGTCTACAATGAGCAGTTCTTC. Its translation is CASSTLAGVYNEQFF.